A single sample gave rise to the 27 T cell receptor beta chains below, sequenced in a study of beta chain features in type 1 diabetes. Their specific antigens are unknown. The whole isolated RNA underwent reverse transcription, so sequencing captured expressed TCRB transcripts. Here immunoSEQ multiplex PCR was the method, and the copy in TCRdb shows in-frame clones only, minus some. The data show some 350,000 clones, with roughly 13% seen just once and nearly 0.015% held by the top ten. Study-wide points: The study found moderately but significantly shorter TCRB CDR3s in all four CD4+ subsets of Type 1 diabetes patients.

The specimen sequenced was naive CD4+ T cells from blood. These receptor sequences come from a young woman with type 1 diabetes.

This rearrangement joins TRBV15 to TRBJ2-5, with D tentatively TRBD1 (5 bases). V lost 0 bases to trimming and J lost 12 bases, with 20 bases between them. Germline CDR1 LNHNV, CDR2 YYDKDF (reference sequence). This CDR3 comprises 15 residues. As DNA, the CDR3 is TGTGCCACCAGCAGAGATGCAGGGTCTATACGATGGAAGTACTTC. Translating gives CATSRDAGSIRWKYF. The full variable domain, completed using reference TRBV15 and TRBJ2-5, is DAMVIQNPRYQVTQFGKPVTLSCSQTLNHNVMYWYQQKSSQAPKLLFHYYDKDFNNEADTPDNFQSRRPNTSFCFLDIRSPGLGDTAMYLCATSRDAGSIRWKYFGPGTRLLVL.

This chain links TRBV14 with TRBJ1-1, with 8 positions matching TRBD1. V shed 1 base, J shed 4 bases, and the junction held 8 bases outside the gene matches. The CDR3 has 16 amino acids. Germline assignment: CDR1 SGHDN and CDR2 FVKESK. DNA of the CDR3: TGTGCCAGCAGCCAAGGCCTCCACAGGGGGACCACTGAAGCTTTCTTT. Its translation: CASSQGLHRGTTEAFF.

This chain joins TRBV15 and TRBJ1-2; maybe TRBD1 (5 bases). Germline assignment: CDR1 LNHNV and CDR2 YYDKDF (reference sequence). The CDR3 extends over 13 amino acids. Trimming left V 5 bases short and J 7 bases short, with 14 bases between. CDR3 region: CATSLRGFSGYTF. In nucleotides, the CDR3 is TGTGCCACCAGCCTTCGGGGGTTTAGTGGCTACACCTTC.

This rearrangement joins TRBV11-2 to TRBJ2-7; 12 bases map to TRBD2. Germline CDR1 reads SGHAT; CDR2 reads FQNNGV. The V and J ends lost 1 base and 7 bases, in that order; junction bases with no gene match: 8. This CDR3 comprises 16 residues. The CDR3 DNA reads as TGTGCCAGCAGCTTAGGCTCGACTAGCGGGAGAGGTGAGCAGTACTTC. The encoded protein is CASSLGSTSGRGEQYF.

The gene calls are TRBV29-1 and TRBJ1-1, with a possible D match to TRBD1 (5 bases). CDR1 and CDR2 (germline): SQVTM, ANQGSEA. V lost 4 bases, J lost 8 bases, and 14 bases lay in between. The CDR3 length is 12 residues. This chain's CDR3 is CSVALEGVEAFF. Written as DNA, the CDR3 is TGCAGCGTTGCCCTGGAAGGGGTGGAAGCTTTCTTT.

The CDR3 region has the DNA TGCGCCAGCAGCAACTCTGGGGACACCTACGAGCAGTACTTC. Translated, it gives CASSNSGDTYEQYF. V gene TRBV5-1 combines with J gene TRBJ2-7; D perhaps matches TRBD1 (6 bases). The CDR3 runs 14 residues. Trimming removed 4 bases at V and 2 bases at J, with 13 bases between. Per the germline V gene, CDR1 is SGHRS and CDR2 is YFSETQ.

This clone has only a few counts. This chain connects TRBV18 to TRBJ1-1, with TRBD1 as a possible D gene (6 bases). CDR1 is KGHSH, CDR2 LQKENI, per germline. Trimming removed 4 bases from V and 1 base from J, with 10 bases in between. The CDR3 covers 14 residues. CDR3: CASSLTDRNTEAFF. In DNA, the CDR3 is TGTGCCAGCTCACTTACGGACAGGAACACTGAAGCTTTCTTT. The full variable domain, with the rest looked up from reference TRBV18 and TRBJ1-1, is NAGVMQNPRHLVRRRGQEARLRCSPMKGHSHVYWYRQLPEEGLKFMVYLQKENIIDESGMPKERFSAEFPKEGPSILRIQQVVRGDSAAYFCASSLTDRNTEAFFGQGTRLTVV.

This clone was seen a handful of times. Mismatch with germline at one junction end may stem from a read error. The CDR3: CASSRGRDRGF. Here the CDR3 DNA reads TGCGCCAGCAGCCGTGGCCGGGACAGGGGATTC. V gene TRBV23-1 combines with J gene TRBJ2-7; 10 positions agree with TRBD1. TRBV23-1 is recorded as an ORF, its role being uncertain. The CDR3 length is 11 residues.

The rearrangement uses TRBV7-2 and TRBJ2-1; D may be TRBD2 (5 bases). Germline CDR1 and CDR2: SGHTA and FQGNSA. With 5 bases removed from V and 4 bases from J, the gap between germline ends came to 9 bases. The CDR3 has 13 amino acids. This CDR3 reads CASSLRVYNEQFF. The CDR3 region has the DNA TGTGCCAGCAGCCTGAGGGTTTACAATGAGCAGTTCTTC.

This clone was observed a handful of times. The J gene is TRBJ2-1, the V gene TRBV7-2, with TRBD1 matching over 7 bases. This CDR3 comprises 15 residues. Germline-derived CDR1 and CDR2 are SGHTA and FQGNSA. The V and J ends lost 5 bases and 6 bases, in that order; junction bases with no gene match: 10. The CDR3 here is CASSAEGQHLNEQFF. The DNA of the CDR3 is TGTGCCAGCAGCGCAGAGGGACAGCACCTCAATGAGCAGTTCTTC.

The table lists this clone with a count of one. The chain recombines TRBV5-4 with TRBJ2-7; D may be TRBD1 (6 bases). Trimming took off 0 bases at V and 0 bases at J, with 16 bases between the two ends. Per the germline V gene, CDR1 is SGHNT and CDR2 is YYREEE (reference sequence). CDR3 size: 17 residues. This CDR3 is CASSLGPTGTSSYEQYV. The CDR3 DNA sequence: TGTGCCAGCAGCTTGGGTCCGACAGGAACCAGCTCCTACGAGCAGTACGTC.

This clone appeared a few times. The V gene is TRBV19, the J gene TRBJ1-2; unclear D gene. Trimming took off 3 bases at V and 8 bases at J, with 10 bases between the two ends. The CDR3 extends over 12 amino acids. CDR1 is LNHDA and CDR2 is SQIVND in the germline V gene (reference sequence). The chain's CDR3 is CASSIRGHGYTF. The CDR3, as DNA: TGTGCCAGTAGTATTCGAGGGCACGGCTACACCTTC.

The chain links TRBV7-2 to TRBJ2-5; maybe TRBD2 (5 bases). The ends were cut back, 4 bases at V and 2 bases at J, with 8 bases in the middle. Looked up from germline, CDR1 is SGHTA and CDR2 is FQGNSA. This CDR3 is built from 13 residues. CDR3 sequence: CASSSSRQETQYF. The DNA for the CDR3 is TGTGCCAGCAGCTCTAGCCGTCAAGAGACCCAGTACTTC.

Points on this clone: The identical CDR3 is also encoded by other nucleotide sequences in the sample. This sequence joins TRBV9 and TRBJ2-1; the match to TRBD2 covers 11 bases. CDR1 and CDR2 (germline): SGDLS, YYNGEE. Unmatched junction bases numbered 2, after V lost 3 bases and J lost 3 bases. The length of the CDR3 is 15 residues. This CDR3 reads CASSGTSGSYNEQFF. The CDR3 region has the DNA TGTGCCAGCAGCGGTACTAGCGGGAGCTACAATGAGCAGTTCTTC. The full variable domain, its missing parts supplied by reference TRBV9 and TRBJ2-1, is DSGVTQTPKHLITATGQRVTLRCSPRSGDLSVYWYQQSLDQGLQFLIQYYNGEERAKGNILERFSAQQFPDLHSELNLSSLELGDSALYFCASSGTSGSYNEQFFGPGTRLTVL.

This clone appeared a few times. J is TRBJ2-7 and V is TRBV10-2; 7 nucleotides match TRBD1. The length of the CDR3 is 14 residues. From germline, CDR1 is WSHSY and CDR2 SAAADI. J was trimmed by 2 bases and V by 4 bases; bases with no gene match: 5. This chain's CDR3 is CASSVSQGTYEQYF. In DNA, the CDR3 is TGCGCCAGCAGTGTTTCACAGGGGACCTACGAGCAGTACTTC.

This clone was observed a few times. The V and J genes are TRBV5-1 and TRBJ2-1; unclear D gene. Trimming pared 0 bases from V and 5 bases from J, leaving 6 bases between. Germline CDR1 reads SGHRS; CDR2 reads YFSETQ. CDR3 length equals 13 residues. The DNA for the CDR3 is TGCGCCAGCAGCTTGGCACAGAACAATGAGCAGTTCTTC. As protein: CASSLAQNNEQFF.

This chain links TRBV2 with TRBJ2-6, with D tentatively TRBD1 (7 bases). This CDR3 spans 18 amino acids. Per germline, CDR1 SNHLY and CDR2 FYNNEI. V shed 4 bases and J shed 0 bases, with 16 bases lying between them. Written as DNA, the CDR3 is TGTGCCAGCAGTGGAGGAGGGACAGTCAACTCTGGGGCCAACGTCCTGACTTTC. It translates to CASSGGGTVNSGANVLTF.

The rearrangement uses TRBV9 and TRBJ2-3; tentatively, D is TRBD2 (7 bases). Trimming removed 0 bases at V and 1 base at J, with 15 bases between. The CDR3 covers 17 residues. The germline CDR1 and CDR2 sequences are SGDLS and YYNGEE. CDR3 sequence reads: CASSVAPGGAGTDTQYF. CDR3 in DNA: TGTGCCAGCAGCGTAGCCCCTGGGGGGGCTGGCACAGATACGCAGTATTTT.

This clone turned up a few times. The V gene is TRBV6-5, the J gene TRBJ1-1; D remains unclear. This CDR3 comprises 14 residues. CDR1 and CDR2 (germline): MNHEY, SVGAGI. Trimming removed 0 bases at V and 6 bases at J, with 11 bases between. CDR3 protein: CASSYSPGQSEAFF. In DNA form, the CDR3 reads TGTGCCAGCAGTTACTCACCTGGGCAGTCTGAAGCTTTCTTT.

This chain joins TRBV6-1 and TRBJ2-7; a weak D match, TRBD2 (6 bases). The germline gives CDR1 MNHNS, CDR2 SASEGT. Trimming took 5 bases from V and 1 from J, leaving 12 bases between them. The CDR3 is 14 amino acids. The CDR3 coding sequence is TGTGCCAGCAGTTCTCACGGGGGATCCTACGAGCAGTACGTC. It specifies CASSSHGGSYEQYV.

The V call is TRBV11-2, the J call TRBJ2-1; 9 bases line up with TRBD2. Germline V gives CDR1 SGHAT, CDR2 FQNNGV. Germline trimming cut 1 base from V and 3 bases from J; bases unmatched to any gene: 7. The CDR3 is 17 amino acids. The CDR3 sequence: CASSLGLAGRYYNEQFF. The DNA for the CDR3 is TGTGCCAGCAGCTTAGGGCTAGCGGGAAGATACTACAATGAGCAGTTCTTC. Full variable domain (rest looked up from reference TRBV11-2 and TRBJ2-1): EAGVAQSPRYKIIEKRQSVAFWCNPISGHATLYWYQQILGQGPKLLIQFQNNGVVDDSQLPKDRFSAERLKGVDSTLKIQPAKLEDSAVYLCASSLGLAGRYYNEQFFGPGTRLTVL.

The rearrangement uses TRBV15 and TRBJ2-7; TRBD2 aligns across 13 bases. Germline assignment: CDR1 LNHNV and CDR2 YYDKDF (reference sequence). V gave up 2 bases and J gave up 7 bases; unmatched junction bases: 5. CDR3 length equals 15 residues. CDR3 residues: CATSRTRTSGSEQYF. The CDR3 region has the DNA TGTGCCACCAGCAGAACTCGGACTAGCGGGAGTGAGCAGTACTTC.

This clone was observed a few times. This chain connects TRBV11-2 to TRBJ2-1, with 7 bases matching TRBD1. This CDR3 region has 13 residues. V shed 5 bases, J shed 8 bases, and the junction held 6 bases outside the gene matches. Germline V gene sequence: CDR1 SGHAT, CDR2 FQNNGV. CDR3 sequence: CASSKDRQDEQFF. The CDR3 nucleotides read TGTGCCAGCAGCAAGGACAGGCAAGATGAGCAGTTCTTC.

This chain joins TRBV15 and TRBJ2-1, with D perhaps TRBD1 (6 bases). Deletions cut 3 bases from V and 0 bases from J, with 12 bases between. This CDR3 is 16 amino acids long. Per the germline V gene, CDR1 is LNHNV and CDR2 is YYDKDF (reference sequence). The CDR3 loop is CATSRDTGLSYNEQFF. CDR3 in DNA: TGTGCCACCAGCAGGGATACAGGGCTCTCCTACAATGAGCAGTTCTTC.

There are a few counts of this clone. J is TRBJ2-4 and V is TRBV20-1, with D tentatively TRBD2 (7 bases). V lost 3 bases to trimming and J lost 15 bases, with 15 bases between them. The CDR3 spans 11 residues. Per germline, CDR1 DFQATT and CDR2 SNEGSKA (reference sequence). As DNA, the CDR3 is TGCAGTGCTAGTAGGGGGGGAGGGAGGTACTTC. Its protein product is CSASRGGGRYF.

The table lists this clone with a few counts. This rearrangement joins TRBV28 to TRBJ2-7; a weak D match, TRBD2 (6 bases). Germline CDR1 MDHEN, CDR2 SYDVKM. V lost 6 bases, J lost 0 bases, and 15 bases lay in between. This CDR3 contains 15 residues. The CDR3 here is CASSSPGTGSYEQYF. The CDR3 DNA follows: TGTGCCAGCAGCTCGCCTGGGACTGGCTCCTACGAGCAGTACTTC.

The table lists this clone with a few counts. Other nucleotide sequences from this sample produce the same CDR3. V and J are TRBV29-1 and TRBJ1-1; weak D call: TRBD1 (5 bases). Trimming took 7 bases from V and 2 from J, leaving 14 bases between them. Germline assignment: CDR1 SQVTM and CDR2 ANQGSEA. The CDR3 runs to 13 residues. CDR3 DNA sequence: TGCAGCGGCCATCGGGGGGTAAACACTGAAGCTTTCTTT. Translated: CSGHRGVNTEAFF.